The present TCR beta chain was sequenced within a study of Ad26.COV2.S vaccination and SARS-CoV-2 variants. Study results and caveats: Following vaccination, spike-specific CD8+ and CD4+ T cell responses reportedly exhibited substantial breadth. Vaccinated and placebo-treated recipients had similar non-spike TCR breadth. The TCR breadth and depth analyses may have produced an underestimate of total T cell responses.

Germline assignment: CDR1 SGDLS and CDR2 YYNGEE. The CDR3 loop spans 13 amino acids. V lost 0 bases and J 8 bases, leaving 9 bases between the germline ends. Remarks on this clone: What it binds is unknown.

Measured with immunoSEQ multiplex PCR; TCRdb has only the in-frame clones, and not every one. The table lists about 350,000 clones, 90% to 95% of them singletons. J is TRBJ2-1 and V is TRBV9; D is ambiguous. The receptor comes from a human donor who had recovered from COVID-19. This sample comprised peripheral blood, obtained after recovery from COVID-19. CDR3 bases: TGTGCCAGCAGCGTAGCTAGTCGGGATGAGCAGTTCTTC. Its translation is CASSVASRDEQFF.